This TCR beta chain stems from a study of cytomegalovirus exposure and HLA in healthy donors. Germline V gene data show CDR1 as MDHEN and CDR2 as SYDVKM. V lost 8 bases, J lost 4 bases, and 11 bases lay in between. The CDR3 is 12 amino acids. Overall study results and limits: The study carried out a later analysis of TCR beta sequences. It associated about 15,000 of them with specific HLA alleles at a false discovery rate of 0.05. Links to common viral pathogens appeared, in a later analysis, for several of the most significant clusters. Rates of TCR association differed by HLA locus in a later analysis, with DRB1 highest and HLA-C lowest.

PCR primers comprised 60 Vbeta and 13 Jbeta primers. The protocol was immunoSEQ multiplex PCR, while the TCRdb copy is restricted to in-frame clones and leaves out a portion. The sample consists of 99,000 or so clones, 9.5% to 13% of them appearing once. As regards this clone: The target antigen is unknown.

The V gene is TRBV28, the J gene TRBJ1-2; D uncertain. The sequence was collected from a man aged 40-55 years in good health and CMV-seropositive. What was sequenced was PBMCs. This chain's CDR3 is CASSFGSYGYTF. As DNA, the CDR3 is TGTGCCAGCTCGTTTGGCAGCTATGGCTACACCTTC.